These 26 T cell receptor beta chains came from one sample sequenced in a study of Graves' ophthalmopathy and Graves' hyperthyroidism (dated by TCRdb to between 2018 and 2020). Sequencing was performed on an Illumina HiSeq 2000. For repertoire sequencing, the TCR beta CDR3 regions were amplified from RNA transcripts. HTBI primers and the Qiagen OneStep RT-PCR kit were used in a first-round RT-PCR, which was followed by a second-round multiplex PCR, size selection and purification. TCRdb trimmed public reads at Q25 via fastp, called clones via MiXCR and kept in-frame beta chains. Rows are combined by CDR3 protein, so each entry shows the most common genes and DNA. The sample table records 210,000 or so distinct CDR3 sequences; 25% to 30% of these occur just once. The ten most abundant clones make up 9.1% of the sample. The sequenced sample consisted of peripheral blood. These receptors came from a man over 45 with Graves' ophthalmopathy. Donor details come from another sample of the same person, matched by shared clones.

This clonotype was detected ten times or more. The V and J genes are TRBV5-1 and TRBJ1-2; D is unclear. V lost 0 bases, J lost 5 bases, and 17 bases lay in between. This CDR3 has 16 amino acids. The germline gives CDR1 SGHRS, CDR2 YFSETQ. The CDR3 DNA reads TGCGCCAGCAGCTTGGAGGCAGGCCCACCCGAATATGGCTACACCTTC. Protein: CASSLEAGPPEYGYTF.

This clonotype has at least ten counts. V usage is TRBV7-9 and J usage is TRBJ2-5; D perhaps matches TRBD1 (6 bases). Trimming removed 5 bases from V and 5 bases from J, with 12 bases in between. CDR1 is SEHNR, CDR2 FQNEAQ, per germline (reference sequence). This CDR3 spans 13 amino acids. The CDR3 nucleotides are TGTGCCAGCAGCCAGGGCAGGGGTGAGACCCAGTACTTC. Residues: CASSQGRGETQYF.

V gene TRBV6-1 combines with J gene TRBJ1-2, with 9 bases aligning to TRBD1. The CDR3 length is 14 residues. After removal of 6 bases from V and 5 bases from J, the junction contained 7 bases not matched to a gene. Germline CDR1 reads MNHNS; CDR2 reads SASEGT. CDR3 DNA sequence: TGTGCCAGCAGCAAACAGGGGGCGCGGTATGGCTACACCTTC. Translation: CASSKQGARYGYTF.

This clonotype showed up many times. The chain is built from TRBV6-5 and TRBJ2-2; 7 positions match TRBD2. The CDR3 loop spans 15 amino acids. Germline V gene lookup returns CDR1 MNHEY and CDR2 SVGAGI. After removal of 2 bases from V and 6 bases from J, the junction contained 6 bases not matched to a gene. DNA for the CDR3: TGTGCCAGCAGTTACCGCGGGAGCGAATCCGGGGAGCTGTTTTTT. It specifies CASSYRGSESGELFF.

This clonotype was seen ten or more times. The chain joins TRBV11-2 to TRBJ1-6; D not certain. The CDR3 has 12 amino acids. Looked up from germline, CDR1 is SGHAT and CDR2 is FQNNGV. Deletions cut 4 bases from V and 8 bases from J, with 6 bases between. CDR3 DNA sequence: TGTGCCAGCAGCTCCTCGTATTCACCCCTCCACTTT. Translated: CASSSSYSPLHF.

The table lists this clonotype with many counts. This chain connects TRBV27 to TRBJ2-7; TRBD1 agrees at 9 bases. V gave up 5 bases and J gave up 4 bases; unmatched junction bases: 6. In germline, CDR1 is MNHEY, CDR2 SMNVEV (reference sequence). CDR3 size: 14 residues. In DNA form, the CDR3 reads TGTGCCAGCAGTACCTCCGGGACAGGGTACGAGCAGTACTTC. Translating it yields CASSTSGTGYEQYF.

This clonotype was picked up many times. The chain carries TRBV4-1 and TRBJ1-1; D ambiguous. CDR1 is MGHRA, CDR2 YSYEKL, per germline. V was shortened by 0 bases and J by 3 bases, with 14 bases between the two germline ends. The CDR3 consists of 16 residues. CDR3: CASSQDMLGFDTEAFF. The CDR3 bases are TGCGCCAGCAGCCAAGATATGTTGGGGTTCGACACTGAAGCTTTCTTT.

This clonotype showed up many times. This chain joins TRBV7-8 and TRBJ2-7; D gene uncertain. Looked up from germline, CDR1 is SGHVS and CDR2 is FQNEAQ. The CDR3 covers 13 residues. V lost 3 bases and J 4 bases, leaving 10 bases between the germline ends. The CDR3, as DNA: TGTGCCAGCAGCTTGCCCCCAAGTTACGAGCAGTACTTC. Translated, it gives CASSLPPSYEQYF.

V and J are TRBV27 and TRBJ1-5, with TRBD1 identical over 7 bases. The CDR3 is 16 residues long. The ends lost 5 bases at V and 3 bases at J; junction bases unmatched: 10. Germline CDR1 reads MNHEY; CDR2 reads SMNVEV (reference sequence). For the CDR3, the DNA is TGTGCCAGCAGTGCTACTGGGCAGGGGGTCAATCAGCCCCAGCATTTT. It specifies CASSATGQGVNQPQHF.

The chain employs TRBV2 and TRBJ2-7; D might be TRBD1 (5 bases). The length of the CDR3 is 12 residues. The germline V gene has CDR1 SNHLY and CDR2 FYNNEI. CDR3 in DNA: TGTGCGCCCGGACCGACAGTGTACGAGCAGTACTTC. It codes for CAPGPTVYEQYF.

This clonotype showed up many times. The CDR3 protein is CASSPDRGYSYEQYF. In nucleotides, the CDR3 is TGTGCCAGCAGCCCCGACAGGGGATACTCCTACGAGCAGTACTTC. The V gene is TRBV7-6, the J gene TRBJ2-7, with TRBD1 matching 8 bases. This CDR3 has 15 residues. V was pared by 5 bases and J by 0 bases, with 6 bases of the junction left unmatched. Germline lookup yields CDR1 SGHVS and CDR2 FNYEAQ.

This clonotype has a count of ten or more. The genes are TRBV6-5 and TRBJ2-7; TRBD1 agrees at 7 bases. The V gene end was trimmed by 0 bases and the J gene end by 3 bases; junction bases not matched to a gene: 5. The V gene's germline CDR1 is MNHEY and CDR2 SVGAGI. The CDR3 extends over 15 amino acids. This CDR3 reads CASSYSTGDGYEQYF. For the CDR3, the DNA is TGTGCCAGCAGTTACTCTACAGGGGACGGCTACGAGCAGTACTTC.

The sample holds many counts of this clonotype. This rearrangement joins TRBV27 to TRBJ2-7; 7 positions match TRBD1. V lost 5 bases and J lost 4; bases outside the gene matches: 8. CDR3 length equals 14 residues. Germline assignment: CDR1 MNHEY and CDR2 SMNVEV (reference sequence). The CDR3 spells CASSDGTEGYEQYF. The DNA of the CDR3 is TGTGCCAGCAGTGACGGGACAGAGGGGTACGAGCAGTACTTC.

This clonotype was seen repeatedly, ten times or more. The chain couples TRBV11-1 to TRBJ2-7, with D perhaps matching TRBD2 (5 bases). V dropped 3 bases and J dropped 0 bases, with 15 bases sitting between them. CDR1 is SGHAT, CDR2 FQDESV, per germline (reference sequence). CDR3 length equals 16 residues. The DNA of the CDR3 is TGTGCCAGCAGCTTTAGTTCGGACGGGAACTCCTACGAGCAGTACTTC. Translated, it gives CASSFSSDGNSYEQYF.

CDR3: CASSSQGGIAEAFF. The CDR3 DNA is TGTGCCAGCAGTTCCCAGGGTGGGATCGCTGAAGCTTTCTTT. The chain employs TRBV6-5 and TRBJ1-1; maybe TRBD1 (5 bases). Trimming left V 4 bases short and J 6 bases short, with 15 bases between. In germline, CDR1 is MNHEY, CDR2 SVGAGI. The CDR3 runs 14 residues.

This clonotype has ten or more counts. The V call is TRBV7-2, the J call TRBJ2-3, with D uncertain. Trimming shortened V by 4 bases and J by 4 bases, and 6 bases separated the two germline ends. The CDR3 totals 12 residues. Germline V gene sequence: CDR1 SGHTA, CDR2 FQGNSA. CDR3 loop: CASSSAADTQYF. CDR3 nucleotide sequence: TGTGCCAGCAGCTCCGCGGCAGATACGCAGTATTTT.

This clonotype was recorded many times. The gene calls are TRBV6-9 and TRBJ2-4; 9 positions agree with TRBD1. This CDR3 contains 19 residues. Trimming cost V 7 bases and J 0 bases; bases outside gene matches: 16. Germline V gene sequence: CDR1 MNHGY, CDR2 SVAAGI. The CDR3 reads CASKRGTGQGHIAKNIQYF. CDR3 in DNA: TGTGCCAGCAAAAGGGGTACGGGACAGGGACATATAGCCAAAAACATTCAGTACTTC.

This clonotype was observed a few times. The chain combines TRBV6-1 with TRBJ1-6; D is unresolved. The CDR3 is made up of 14 amino acids. The V end lost 10 bases, the J end lost 6 bases, and 16 bases lay between the germline ends. CDR1 MNHNS and CDR2 SASEGT come from the germline V gene. DNA for the CDR3: TGTGCCACCCCGGCTATAGTGGGTAATTCACCCCTCCACTTT. This gives the protein CATPAIVGNSPLHF.

The chain couples TRBV6-5 to TRBJ2-7; 11 bases line up with TRBD1. Germline assignment: CDR1 MNHEY and CDR2 SVGAGI. The CDR3 has 16 amino acids. Losses at the gene ends were 2 bases for V and 8 bases for J; bases not matched to a gene: 11. The CDR3 region has the DNA TGTGCCAGCAGTTACGCCGCCGGGACAGGGGGGGCCCAGCAGTACTTC. The encoded protein is CASSYAAGTGGAQQYF.

This clonotype has at least ten counts. The chain couples TRBV7-9 to TRBJ2-7, with 11 bases matching TRBD2. The CDR3 runs to 18 residues. CDR1 is SEHNR, CDR2 FQNEAQ, per germline (reference sequence). The ends lost 4 bases at V and 1 base at J; junction bases unmatched: 12. CDR3 residues: CASSSPGLAEIYSYEQYF. The CDR3 region has the DNA TGTGCCAGCAGCTCCCCGGGACTAGCGGAAATTTATTCCTACGAGCAGTACTTC.

The chain is built from TRBV6-5 and TRBJ2-7; possibly TRBD1 or TRBD2 for D (5 bases each). V dropped 2 bases and J dropped 3 bases, with 20 bases sitting between them. Germline V gives CDR1 MNHEY, CDR2 SVGAGI. The CDR3 spans 17 residues. The chain's CDR3 is CASSYQPGGVAIYEQYF. CDR3 coding DNA: TGTGCCAGCAGTTACCAACCTGGGGGAGTGGCGATCTACGAGCAGTACTTC.

This clonotype has ten or more counts. The genes are TRBV6-5 and TRBJ2-5; a weak D match, TRBD1 (5 bases). This CDR3 has 13 residues. V was cut by 6 bases and J by 2 bases, with 10 bases left in between. In germline, CDR1 is MNHEY, CDR2 SVGAGI. The CDR3 nucleotides are TGTGCCAGCAGACGGACAAGACAAGAGACCCAGTACTTC. As protein: CASRRTRQETQYF.

This clonotype was seen many times. This chain links TRBV11-3 with TRBJ1-1; D is possibly TRBD1 (5 bases). Trimming cost V 2 bases and J 3 bases, with 16 bases left between them. CDR3 length equals 16 residues. The germline CDR1 and CDR2 sequences are SGHNT and YENEEA. This chain's CDR3 is CASSLTLAGWDTEAFF. The CDR3 nucleotides are TGTGCCAGCAGCTTAACTTTGGCAGGGTGGGACACTGAAGCTTTCTTT. Drawing the rest from reference TRBV11-3 and TRBJ1-1, the complete variable domain is EAGVVQSPRYKIIEKKQPVAFWCNPISGHNTLYWYLQNLGQGPELLIRYENEEAVDDSQLPKDRFSAERLKGVDSTLKIQPAELGDSAVYLCASSLTLAGWDTEAFFGQGTRLTVV.

CDR3 region: CASAGTGRETQYF. CDR3 coding DNA: TGTGCCAGCGCCGGGACAGGCCGAGAGACCCAGTACTTC. J is TRBJ2-5 and V is TRBV28, with 8 positions matching TRBD1. The CDR3 contains 13 residues. With 8 bases clipped from V and 4 bases from J, the junction kept 6 bases outside the gene matches. CDR1 is MDHEN, CDR2 SYDVKM, per germline.

The table lists this clonotype with many counts. The chain recombines TRBV11-2 with TRBJ1-5; D remains ambiguous. This CDR3 region has 13 residues. CDR1 and CDR2 (germline): SGHAT, FQNNGV. The V end was cut by 0 bases, the J end by 11 bases, with 11 bases between. The CDR3 sequence: CASSLEHKAAQHF. The CDR3 bases are TGTGCCAGCAGCTTAGAGCACAAGGCTGCCCAGCATTTT.

There are many counts of this clonotype. The chain uses TRBV29-1 and TRBJ2-6, with D unclear. The CDR3 runs 12 residues. Between the trimmed V and J ends, which lost 5 bases and 1 base, there was a span of 3 bases. Germline values: CDR1 SQVTM, CDR2 ANQGSEA. CDR3 in amino acids: CSVSSGANVLTF. CDR3 sequence (DNA): TGCAGCGTTTCTTCTGGGGCCAACGTCCTGACTTTC.